The 5 T cell receptor beta chains given below trace back to one sample, sequenced in a study of T cell clonotyping in hematopoietic cell transplantation. Clones were read by immunoSEQ multiplex PCR, and TCRdb kept only the in-frame ones, dropping some. The sample has roughly 9,300 clones; 86% are singletons. Sequencing was performed on PBMCs, taken 180 days after allogeneic stem cell transplant. Receptors were obtained from a human patient who had an allogeneic stem cell transplant, so the T cells may come from the graft donor. The donor label of this sample is uncertain. Some clones in this sample may be carry-over from other donors' samples.

This sequence joins TRBV29-1 and TRBJ1-6; possibly TRBD1 for D (5 bases). Trimming left V 7 bases short and J 3 bases short, with 16 bases between. Germline CDR1 is SQVTM and CDR2 is ANQGSEA. This CDR3 comprises 15 residues. The CDR3 bases are TGCAGCGCGGTGGAGGGGTACGGCTATAATTCACCCCTCCACTTT. Translating it yields CSAVEGYGYNSPLHF.

The chain uses TRBV5-8 and TRBJ2-1; TRBD2 matches at 12 bases. Germline V gene lookup returns CDR1 SGHTS and CDR2 YDEGEE. The CDR3 runs 15 residues. The V and J ends lost 0 bases and 7 bases, in that order; junction bases with no gene match: 2. DNA for the CDR3: TGTGCCAGCAGCTTGGCCGGACTAGCGGGGAATGAGCAGTTCTTC. The encoded protein is CASSLAGLAGNEQFF.

This clone appeared a single time. The genes are TRBV28 and TRBJ1-2; D is unclear. Trimming removed 6 bases from V and 2 bases from J, with 16 bases in between. CDR1 and CDR2 (germline): MDHEN, SYDVKM. The CDR3 is 15 amino acids. The CDR3 reads CASSSGLPKNYGYTF. CDR3 nucleotides: TGTGCCAGCAGCTCCGGACTACCGAAAAACTATGGCTACACCTTC.

The rearrangement joins TRBV29-1 to TRBJ1-1; 7 bases line up with TRBD1. In germline, CDR1 is SQVTM, CDR2 ANQGSEA. The V gene end was trimmed by 6 bases and the J gene end by 1 base; junction bases not matched to a gene: 8. The CDR3 has 14 amino acids. The CDR3 DNA reads TGCAGCGTCTTAAGGGACAGCACGAACACTGAAGCTTTCTTT. Translating it yields CSVLRDSTNTEAFF.

The chain has TRBV7-2 and TRBJ2-5; D is undetermined. Germline loops: CDR1 SGHTA, CDR2 FQGNSA. The V end was cut by 5 bases, the J end by 5 bases, with 9 bases between. The CDR3 covers 12 residues. CDR3 sequence reads: CASSLPLETQYF. The CDR3 DNA sequence: TGTGCCAGCAGCCTGCCGTTGGAGACCCAGTACTTC.